This paragraph reports one TCR beta chain. Per the study methods: The assay estimated nucleated cells by amplifying reference gene primers. Some clones are missing from TCRdb's copy, which holds only in-frame ones; the method was immunoSEQ multiplex PCR. V, J and clone size are taken as reported in that table, and D and trimming were inferred from the DNA itself. The sample consists of about 240,000 clones, roughly 90% of them appearing once. The data were taken from a study of blood T cell repertoires in COVID-19. Study context: Italy, Spain and the United States were the sources of the convalescent and acute COVID-19 samples. PBMCs, B-cell-depleted T cells, or T cells were the source of the cDNA or gDNA that made up the material.

Material: peripheral blood. This receptor was identified in a man in his 60s who had recovered from COVID-19.

The chain's CDR3 is CSVSSRYRDSGNTIYF. CDR3 DNA: TGCAGCGTTTCCTCACGATACAGGGACTCTGGAAACACCATATATTTT. The chain carries TRBV29-1 and TRBJ1-3; a possible D gene is TRBD1 (6 bases). V lost 5 bases and J 0 bases, leaving 17 bases between the germline ends. This CDR3 is built from 16 residues. From germline, CDR1 is SQVTM and CDR2 ANQGSEA.